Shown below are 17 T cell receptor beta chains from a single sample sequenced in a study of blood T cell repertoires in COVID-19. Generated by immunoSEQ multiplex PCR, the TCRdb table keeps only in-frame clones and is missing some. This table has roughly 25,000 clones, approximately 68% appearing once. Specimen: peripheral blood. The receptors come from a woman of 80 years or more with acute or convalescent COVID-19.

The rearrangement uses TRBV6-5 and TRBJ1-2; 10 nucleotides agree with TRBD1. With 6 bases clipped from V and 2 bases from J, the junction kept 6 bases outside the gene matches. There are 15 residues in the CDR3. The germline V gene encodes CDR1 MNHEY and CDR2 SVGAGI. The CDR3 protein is CASRYDRGRNYGYTF. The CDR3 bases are TGTGCCAGCAGATACGACAGGGGGCGGAACTATGGCTACACCTTC.

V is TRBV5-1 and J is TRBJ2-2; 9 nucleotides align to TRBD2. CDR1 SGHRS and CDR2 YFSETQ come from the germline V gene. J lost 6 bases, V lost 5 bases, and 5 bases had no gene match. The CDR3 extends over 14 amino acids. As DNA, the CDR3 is TGCGCCAGCAGAGAAGCGGGAGGTTCCGGGGAGCTGTTTTTT. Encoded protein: CASREAGGSGELFF.

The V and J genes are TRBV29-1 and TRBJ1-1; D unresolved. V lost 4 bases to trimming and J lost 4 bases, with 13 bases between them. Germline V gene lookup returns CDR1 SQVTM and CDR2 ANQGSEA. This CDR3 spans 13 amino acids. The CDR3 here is CSVGTTETTEAFF. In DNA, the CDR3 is TGCAGCGTTGGTACGACGGAGACCACTGAAGCTTTCTTT.

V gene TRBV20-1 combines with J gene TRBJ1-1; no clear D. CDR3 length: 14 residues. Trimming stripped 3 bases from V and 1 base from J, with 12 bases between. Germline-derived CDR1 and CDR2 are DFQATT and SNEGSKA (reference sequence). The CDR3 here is CSASRVGKNTEAFF. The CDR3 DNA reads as TGCAGTGCTAGTAGGGTCGGGAAGAACACTGAAGCTTTCTTT.

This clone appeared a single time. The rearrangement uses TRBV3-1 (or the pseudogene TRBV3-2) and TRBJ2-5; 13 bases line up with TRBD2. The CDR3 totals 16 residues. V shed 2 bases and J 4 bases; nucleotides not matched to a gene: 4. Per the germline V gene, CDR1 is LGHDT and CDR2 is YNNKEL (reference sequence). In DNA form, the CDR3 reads TGTGCCAGCAGCCAAACTAGCGGGGGGGGGTCAGAGACCCAGTACTTC. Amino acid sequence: CASSQTSGGGSETQYF.

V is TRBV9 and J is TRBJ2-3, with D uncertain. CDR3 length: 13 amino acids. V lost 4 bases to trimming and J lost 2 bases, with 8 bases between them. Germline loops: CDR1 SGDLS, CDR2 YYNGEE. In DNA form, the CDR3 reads TGTGCCAGCAGCCCGGGTTCCACAGATACGCAGTATTTT. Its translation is CASSPGSTDTQYF. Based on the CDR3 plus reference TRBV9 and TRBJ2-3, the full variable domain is DSGVTQTPKHLITATGQRVTLRCSPRSGDLSVYWYQQSLDQGLQFLIQYYNGEERAKGNILERFSAQQFPDLHSELNLSSLELGDSALYFCASSPGSTDTQYFGPGTRLTVL.

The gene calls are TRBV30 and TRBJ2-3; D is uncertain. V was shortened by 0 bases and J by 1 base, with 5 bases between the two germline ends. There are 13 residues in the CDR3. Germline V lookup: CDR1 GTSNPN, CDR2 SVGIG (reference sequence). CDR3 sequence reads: CAWSVRGTDTQYF. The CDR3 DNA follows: TGTGCCTGGAGTGTCCGGGGCACAGATACGCAGTATTTT. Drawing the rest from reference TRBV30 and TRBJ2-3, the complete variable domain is SQTIHQWPATLVQPVGSPLSLECTVEGTSNPNLYWYRQAAGRGLQLLFYSVGIGQISSEVPQNLSASRPQDRQFILSSKKLLLSDSGFYLCAWSVRGTDTQYFGPGTRLTVL.

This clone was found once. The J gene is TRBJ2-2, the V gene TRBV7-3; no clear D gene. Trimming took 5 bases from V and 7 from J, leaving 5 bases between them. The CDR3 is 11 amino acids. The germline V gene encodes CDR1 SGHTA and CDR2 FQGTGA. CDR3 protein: CASSAGGELFF. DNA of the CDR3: TGTGCCAGCAGCGCCGGCGGGGAGCTGTTTTTT.

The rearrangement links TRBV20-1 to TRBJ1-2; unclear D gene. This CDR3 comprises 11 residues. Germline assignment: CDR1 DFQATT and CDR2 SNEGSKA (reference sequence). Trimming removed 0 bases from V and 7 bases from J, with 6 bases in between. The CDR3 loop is CSARDYTGYTF. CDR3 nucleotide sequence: TGCAGTGCTAGAGACTATACTGGCTACACCTTC.

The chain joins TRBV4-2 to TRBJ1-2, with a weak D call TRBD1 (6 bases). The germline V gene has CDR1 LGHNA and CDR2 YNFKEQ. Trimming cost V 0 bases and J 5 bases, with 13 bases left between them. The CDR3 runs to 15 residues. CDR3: CASSQDDRTQYGYTF. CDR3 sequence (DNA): TGTGCCAGCAGCCAAGATGACAGGACGCAATATGGCTACACCTTC.

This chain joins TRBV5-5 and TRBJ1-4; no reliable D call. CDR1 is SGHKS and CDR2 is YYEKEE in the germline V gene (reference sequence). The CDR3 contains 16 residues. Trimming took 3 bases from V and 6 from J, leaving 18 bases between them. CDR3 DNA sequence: TGTGCCAGCAGCTCTGGTGTCGGGGTAGGAGATGAAAAACTGTTTTTT. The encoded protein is CASSSGVGVGDEKLFF.

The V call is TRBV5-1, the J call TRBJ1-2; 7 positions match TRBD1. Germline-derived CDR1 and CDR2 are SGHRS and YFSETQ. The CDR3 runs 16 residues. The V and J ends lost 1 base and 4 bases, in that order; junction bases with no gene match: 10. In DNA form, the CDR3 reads TGCGCCAGCAGCTTGTATAAGGGACAGTCCACCTATGGCTACACCTTC. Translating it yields CASSLYKGQSTYGYTF.

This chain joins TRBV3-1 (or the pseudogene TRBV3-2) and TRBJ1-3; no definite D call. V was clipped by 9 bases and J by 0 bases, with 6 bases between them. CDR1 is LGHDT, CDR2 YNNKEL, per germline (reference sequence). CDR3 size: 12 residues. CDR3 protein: CARESSGNTIYF. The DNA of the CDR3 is TGTGCCAGGGAGAGCTCTGGAAACACCATATATTTT.

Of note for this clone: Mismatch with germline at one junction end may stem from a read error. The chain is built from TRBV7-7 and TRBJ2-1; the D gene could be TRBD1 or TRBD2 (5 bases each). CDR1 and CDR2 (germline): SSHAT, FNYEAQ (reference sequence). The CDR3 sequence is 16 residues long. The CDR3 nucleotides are TGTGCTAGCAGCTTACTAGATGGGGCCGGATACAATGAGCAGTTCTTC. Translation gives CASSLLDGAGYNEQFF. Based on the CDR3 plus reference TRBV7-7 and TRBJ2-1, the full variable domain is GAGVSQSPRYKVTKRGQDVTLRCDPISSHATLYWYQQALGQGPEFLTYFNYEAQPDKSGLPSDRFSAERPEGSISTLTIQRTEQRDSAMYRCASSLLDGAGYNEQFFGPGTRLTVL.

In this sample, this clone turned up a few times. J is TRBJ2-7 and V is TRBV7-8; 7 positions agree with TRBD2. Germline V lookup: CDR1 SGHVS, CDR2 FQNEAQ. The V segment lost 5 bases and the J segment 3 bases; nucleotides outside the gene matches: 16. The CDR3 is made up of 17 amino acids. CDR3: CASSPGPLSGLFYEQYF. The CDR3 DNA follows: TGTGCCAGCAGCCCCGGACCCCTTAGCGGGCTCTTCTACGAGCAGTACTTC. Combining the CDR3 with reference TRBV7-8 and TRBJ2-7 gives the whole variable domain GAGVSQSPRYKVAKRGQDVALRCDPISGHVSLFWYQQALGQGPEFLTYFQNEAQLDKSGLPSDRFFAERPEGSVSTLKIQRTQQEDSAVYLCASSPGPLSGLFYEQYFGPGTRLTVT.

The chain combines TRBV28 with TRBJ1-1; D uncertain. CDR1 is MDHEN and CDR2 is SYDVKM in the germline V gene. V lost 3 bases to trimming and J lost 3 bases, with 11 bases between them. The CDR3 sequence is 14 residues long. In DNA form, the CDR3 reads TGTGCCAGCAGTTTGTATGGCGGGTACACTGAAGCTTTCTTT. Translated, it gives CASSLYGGYTEAFF. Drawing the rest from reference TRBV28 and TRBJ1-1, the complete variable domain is DVKVTQSSRYLVKRTGEKVFLECVQDMDHENMFWYRQDPGLGLRLIYFSYDVKMKEKGDIPEGYSVSREKKERFSLILESASTNQTSMYLCASSLYGGYTEAFFGQGTRLTVV.

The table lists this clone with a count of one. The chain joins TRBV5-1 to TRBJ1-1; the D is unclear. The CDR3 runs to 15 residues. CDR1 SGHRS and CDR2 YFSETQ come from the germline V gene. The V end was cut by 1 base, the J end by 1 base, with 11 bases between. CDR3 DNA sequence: TGCGCCAGCAGCTTGTATCCAGGAAGGAACACTGAAGCTTTCTTT. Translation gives CASSLYPGRNTEAFF.